These 21 T cell receptor beta chains came from one sample sequenced in a study of blood T cell repertoires in COVID-19. TCRdb's table, derived via immunoSEQ multiplex PCR, lists solely in-frame clones and lacks some. The sample shows 200,000 to 250,000 clones, around 84% of them seen only once. Sequences were obtained from peripheral blood. The receptors were gathered from a woman of 80 years or more with active or convalescent COVID-19.

The CDR3 DNA sequence: TGCGCCAGCAGCCAGGGACTAGCGTCCCTAGGGGATACGCAGTATTTT. Translated, it gives CASSQGLASLGDTQYF. This chain links TRBV4-3 with TRBJ2-3, with TRBD2 matching over 10 bases. The ends lost 3 bases at V and 6 bases at J; junction bases unmatched: 9. The CDR3 consists of 16 residues. CDR1 is LGHNA, CDR2 YSLEER, per germline.

This clone is a singleton in its sample. The genes are TRBV5-8 and TRBJ2-7, with TRBD1 as a possible D gene (5 bases). This CDR3 is built from 14 residues. In germline, CDR1 is SGHTS, CDR2 YDEGEE. Trimming took off 9 bases at V and 1 base at J, with 17 bases between the two ends. CDR3 region: CATQGREHSYEQYF. In DNA, the CDR3 is TGTGCCACCCAGGGCAGGGAACATTCCTACGAGCAGTACTTC. The full variable domain, completed using reference TRBV5-8 and TRBJ2-7, is EAGVTQSPTHLIKTRGQQATLRCSPISGHTSVYWYQQALGLGLQFLLWYDEGEERNRGNFPPRFSGRQFPNYSSELNVNALELEDSALYLCATQGREHSYEQYFGPGTRLTVT.

The chain carries TRBV19 and TRBJ2-1; TRBD1 might be the D (5 bases). V was shortened by 1 base and J by 6 bases, with 16 bases between the two germline ends. Germline V gene lookup returns CDR1 LNHDA and CDR2 SQIVND (reference sequence). The CDR3 is made up of 16 amino acids. This CDR3 reads CASSIGTHPVVNEQFF. The CDR3, as DNA: TGTGCCAGTAGTATAGGGACACACCCAGTAGTCAATGAGCAGTTCTTC.

Concerning this clone: This CDR3 is also generated by other DNA sequences in the sample. CDR3 coding DNA: TGTGCCAGCAGTCACAGGGAAAAACTGTTTTTT. Translation: CASSHREKLFF. The J gene is TRBJ1-4, the V gene TRBV12-3 or TRBV12-4, with D tentatively TRBD1 (5 bases). This CDR3 region has 11 residues. Trimming removed 5 bases from V and 8 bases from J, with 6 bases in between.

The chain links TRBV5-1 to TRBJ2-1, with D perhaps TRBD1 (6 bases). Germline V gene lookup returns CDR1 SGHRS and CDR2 YFSETQ. Between the trimmed V and J ends, which lost 1 base and 5 bases, there was a span of 19 bases. The CDR3 covers 17 residues. The CDR3 region is CASSLREGQRPNNEQFF. The CDR3 DNA follows: TGCGCCAGCAGCTTGCGGGAAGGACAGCGGCCTAACAATGAGCAGTTCTTC.

This clone occurred a few times. The chain employs TRBV7-2 and TRBJ1-6; D is perhaps TRBD1 (5 bases). Between the trimmed V and J ends, which lost 2 bases and 13 bases, there was a span of 15 bases. This CDR3 comprises 14 residues. The germline gives CDR1 SGHTA, CDR2 FQGNSA. CDR3 coding DNA: TGTGCCAGCAGCTTATCGCGGGGCGCTGATCCCCTCCACTTT. It encodes CASSLSRGADPLHF. The whole variable domain, remainder taken from reference TRBV7-2 and TRBJ1-6, is GAGVSQSPSNKVTEKGKDVELRCDPISGHTALYWYRQSLGQGLEFLIYFQGNSAPDKSGLPSDRFSAERTGGSVSTLTIQRTQQEDSAVYLCASSLSRGADPLHFGNGTRLTVT.

The chain couples TRBV7-9 to TRBJ2-1, with 8 bases fitting TRBD2. Per germline, CDR1 SEHNR and CDR2 FQNEAQ (reference sequence). The CDR3 spans 16 residues. V lost 7 bases, J lost 3 bases, and 11 bases stayed unmatched. CDR3 loop: CASTRKPGGRYNEQFF. For the CDR3, the DNA is TGTGCCAGCACCCGAAAGCCGGGGGGGCGCTACAATGAGCAGTTCTTC.

The chain carries TRBV18 and TRBJ1-1; 7 bases match TRBD1. Germline values: CDR1 KGHSH, CDR2 LQKENI. The V gene end was trimmed by 3 bases and the J gene end by 4 bases; junction bases not matched to a gene: 5. The CDR3 extends over 14 amino acids. CDR3 DNA sequence: TGTGCCAGCTCACCGACAGGGAAGGCCACTGAAGCTTTCTTT. This encodes CASSPTGKATEAFF.

Only a few counts were recorded for this clone. J is TRBJ2-3 and V is TRBV10-2; 8 nucleotides line up with TRBD2. CDR3 size: 15 residues. V lost 6 bases to trimming and J lost 0 bases; unmatched junction nucleotides: 5. Germline V CDR1 and CDR2: WSHSY, SAAADI. For the CDR3, the DNA is TGCGCCAGCAGCCTTAGCGGGGCCAGCACAGATACGCAGTATTTT. This encodes CASSLSGASTDTQYF.

The chain joins TRBV9 to TRBJ1-5; TRBD1 might be the D (5 bases). The V gene lost 0 bases and the J gene lost 9 bases, with 16 bases spanning the gap. The CDR3 runs 15 residues. Per the germline V gene, CDR1 is SGDLS and CDR2 is YYNGEE. The CDR3 nucleotides read TGTGCCAGCAGCGTAGGACAGACCCCCGAGTGGCCCCAGCATTTT. Translated: CASSVGQTPEWPQHF.

The chain has TRBV18 and TRBJ1-4, with TRBD1 identical over 7 bases. The CDR3 is 17 amino acids. The germline gives CDR1 KGHSH, CDR2 LQKENI. J gave up 0 bases and V 2 bases, and 6 bases lay outside the gene matches. CDR3 DNA sequence: TGTGCCAGCTCACCAATCTCCGGGACAGCAACTAATGAAAAACTGTTTTTT. It yields the protein CASSPISGTATNEKLFF.

The chain is built from TRBV29-1 and TRBJ2-3; 8 bases are shared with TRBD1. Germline loops: CDR1 SQVTM, CDR2 ANQGSEA. V lost 4 bases and J lost 1; bases outside the gene matches: 4. The CDR3 length is 14 residues. The CDR3 DNA follows: TGCAGCGTTGCTGACAGGGGAGGCACAGATACGCAGTATTTT. It is translated as CSVADRGGTDTQYF.

The J gene is TRBJ2-4, the V gene TRBV9; 9 bases agree with TRBD1. The germline gives CDR1 SGDLS, CDR2 YYNGEE. V shed 0 bases, J shed 6 bases, and the junction held 16 bases outside the gene matches. The CDR3 extends over 19 amino acids. CDR3 region: CASSVGPYTGGVYGNIQYF. The CDR3 nucleotides are TGTGCCAGCAGCGTAGGCCCTTATACAGGGGGCGTCTATGGAAACATTCAGTACTTC. Together with reference TRBV9 and TRBJ2-4, the CDR3 gives the full variable domain: DSGVTQTPKHLITATGQRVTLRCSPRSGDLSVYWYQQSLDQGLQFLIQYYNGEERAKGNILERFSAQQFPDLHSELNLSSLELGDSALYFCASSVGPYTGGVYGNIQYFGAGTRLSVL.

The chain couples TRBV18 to TRBJ1-1; weak D call: TRBD1 (6 bases). CDR3 size: 15 residues. Per the germline V gene, CDR1 is KGHSH and CDR2 is LQKENI. V lost 6 bases to trimming and J lost 1 base, with 15 bases between them. CDR3 DNA: TGTGCCAGCTCGCCCCGGGGGGGCGAGAACACTGAAGCTTTCTTT. Translation gives CASSPRGGENTEAFF. Based on the CDR3 plus reference TRBV18 and TRBJ1-1, the full variable domain is NAGVMQNPRHLVRRRGQEARLRCSPMKGHSHVYWYRQLPEEGLKFMVYLQKENIIDESGMPKERFSAEFPKEGPSILRIQQVVRGDSAAYFCASSPRGGENTEAFFGQGTRLTVV.

This sequence joins TRBV7-3 and TRBJ2-5, with a tentative D call TRBD2 (5 bases). Trimming removed 3 bases from V and 5 bases from J, with 10 bases in between. The germline gives CDR1 SGHTA, CDR2 FQGTGA. The CDR3 consists of 13 residues. The chain's CDR3 is CASSFGSGETQYF. CDR3 DNA: TGTGCCAGCAGCTTTGGTTCGGGGGAGACCCAGTACTTC. The full variable domain, its missing parts supplied by reference TRBV7-3 and TRBJ2-5, is GAGVSQTPSNKVTEKGKYVELRCDPISGHTALYWYRQSLGQGPEFLIYFQGTGAADDSGLPNDRFFAVRPEGSVSTLKIQRTERGDSAVYLCASSFGSGETQYFGPGTRLLVL.

This chain joins TRBV4-1 and TRBJ2-7; TRBD1 is a possible D gene (6 bases). The V end lost 4 bases, the J end lost 2 bases, and 15 bases lay between the germline ends. The CDR3 is 15 amino acids. Germline lookup yields CDR1 MGHRA and CDR2 YSYEKL. CDR3 in amino acids: CASSPKQGAPYEQYF. CDR3 DNA sequence: TGCGCCAGCAGCCCTAAACAGGGAGCACCCTACGAGCAGTACTTC.

In its sample, this clone was seen once. This chain links TRBV3-1 (or the pseudogene TRBV3-2) with TRBJ1-6; possible D gene TRBD1, 5 bases. The germline V gene encodes CDR1 LGHDT and CDR2 YNNKEL (reference sequence). Trimming left V 1 base short and J 9 bases short, with 13 bases between. This CDR3 region has 15 residues. DNA for the CDR3: TGTGCCAGCAGCCAAGGGGGGGGGAGACTTTCACCCCTCCACTTT. Translation gives CASSQGGGRLSPLHF.

V is TRBV28 and J is TRBJ1-2, with unresolved D. CDR3 length equals 12 residues. Germline V gene sequence: CDR1 MDHEN, CDR2 SYDVKM. Trimming cost V 5 bases and J 6 bases, with 10 bases left between them. CDR3 sequence reads: CASSVISNGYTF. DNA of the CDR3: TGTGCCAGCAGTGTTATTAGTAATGGCTACACCTTC.

V usage is TRBV5-1 and J usage is TRBJ2-4; 10 bases fit TRBD1. Germline values: CDR1 SGHRS, CDR2 YFSETQ. This CDR3 comprises 17 residues. Trimming took 4 bases from V and 6 from J; bases not matched to a gene: 13. The CDR3 spells CASSRLVGTGETNIQYF. In nucleotides, the CDR3 is TGCGCCAGCAGCCGCCTCGTTGGGACAGGGGAGACAAACATTCAGTACTTC.

The rearrangement links TRBV6-5 to TRBJ2-1, with TRBD2 identical over 10 bases. V lost 5 bases and J lost 6; bases outside the gene matches: 4. CDR3 size: 14 residues. Germline CDR1 and CDR2: MNHEY and SVGAGI. The CDR3 here is CASSPAGGSNEQFF. For the CDR3, the DNA is TGTGCCAGCAGTCCAGCGGGGGGGAGCAATGAGCAGTTCTTC.

The chain joins TRBV7-2 to TRBJ2-5; D is uncertain. With 5 bases removed from V and 4 bases from J, the gap between germline ends came to 14 bases. The germline V gene has CDR1 SGHTA and CDR2 FQGNSA. The CDR3 is made up of 14 amino acids. The CDR3 region has the DNA TGTGCCAGCAGCCCTAACGCACTCCCAGAGACCCAGTACTTC. Translation gives CASSPNALPETQYF.